This T cell receptor beta chain was captured by sequencing in a study of cytomegalovirus exposure and HLA in healthy donors (dated by TCRdb to 2017 to 2019). For context, the study as a whole: According to a later analysis, the approximately 120 validation repertoires were produced on the same platform as the 666 repertoires of the first cohort. The study aimed to test whether signatures of past pathogen exposure could be identified by cataloging public T cell receptors. Besides the first cohort of approximately 710 subjects, a separate validation cohort made up of some 110 different subjects was used. The study combined high-throughput TCR immunosequencing, statistical association of individual TCRs with disease status, and machine learning to predict cytomegalovirus infection status. Here is what the overall study found, with its caveats: The classifier was reported to diagnose cytomegalovirus status with high specificity and sensitivity in both the original cohort and the validation cohort. According to the authors, the approach could potentially be generalized to other disease states and immunological phenotypes. Most TCR sequences were observed very rarely across donors, whereas some public TCRs were present in many individuals. In the study, roughly 160 TCR beta chains were listed as associated with cytomegalovirus. A few of the identified cytomegalovirus-associated TCR beta chains were confirmed in vitro to be specific for cytomegalovirus antigens. All 120 or so repertoires were used to score co-occurrence in the validation cohort in a later analysis, because that analysis had no HLA typing for the cohort. A later analysis found that TCRs clustered in the first cohort also tended to co-occur in the roughly 120 validation repertoires, with 90% to 95% of cluster scores above 0.

V trim: 5 bases; J trim: 9 bases; unmatched bases: 11. The CDR3 contains 15 residues, cysteine and phenylalanine counted. Only the CDR3 DNA stays, 45 bases, in frame from base 1. CDR1 and CDR2 were assigned from the germline V gene (reference sequence) as SGHAT and FQDESV. The library was obtained by the immunoSEQ multiplex PCR assay. The source study handled its data this way. To diagnose cytomegalovirus status from the catalog of TCR beta chain sequences, a statistical classification framework was built. Held by TCRdb, this immuneACCESS table contains in-frame sequences only and omits some clones. Under half of the omission traces to an unresolved V gene where checked; the cause of the rest is unknown. The V and J calls and the clone size are those of that table, but D and trimming were determined from the DNA. The sample table shows about 64,000 clones, and 95% are seen once. 5.8% of the sample comes from the top ten.

Remarks on this clone: What this receptor recognizes is not known. Nothing much larger sits one base from this clone, and base qualities are not available.

The donors were included in the validation cohort of approximately 130 subjects, a group kept apart from the approximately 700-subject first cohort. This TCR came from a woman under 30 in good health and CMV-seropositive. The specimen was PBMCs. The sequence links TRBV11-1 to TRBJ2-1, with 9 middle bases fitting TRBD2. For the CDR3, the sequence is CASSPEGGRAAEQFF. The base sequence is TGTGCCAGCAGCCCAGAGGGCGGGAGGGCTGCTGAGCAGTTCTTC.